The 29 T cell receptor beta chains listed next were all sequenced from one sample in a study of blood T cell repertoires in COVID-19. TCRdb keeps only in-frame clones here, not all; method: immunoSEQ multiplex PCR. Among more than 200,000 clones listed, less than 90% were seen once. Sequenced sample: peripheral blood. Receptors were obtained from a man aged 55 to 70 with acute or convalescent COVID-19.

The V gene is TRBV27, the J gene TRBJ1-5; 10 nucleotides match TRBD1. With V trimmed by 5 bases and J by 1 base, 2 bases remained unmatched. There are 15 residues in the CDR3. CDR1 is MNHEY and CDR2 is SMNVEV in the germline V gene (reference sequence). The CDR3 DNA is TGTGCCAGCAGTCGGACAGGGGGAAGCAATCAGCCCCAGCATTTT. It is translated as CASSRTGGSNQPQHF.

This clone was counted a single time. This CDR3 reads CASSPRDRANSPLHF. The CDR3 DNA reads TGCGCCAGCAGCCCCAGGGACAGGGCTAATTCACCCCTCCACTTT. The J gene is TRBJ1-6, the V gene TRBV4-1, with 9 bases that match TRBD1. CDR1 and CDR2 (germline): MGHRA, YSYEKL. V was pared by 4 bases and J by 6 bases, with 4 bases of the junction left unmatched. The CDR3 spans 15 residues.

The chain uses TRBV6-1 and TRBJ1-2, with TRBD1 matching over 9 bases. Looked up from germline, CDR1 is MNHNS and CDR2 is SASEGT. The V and J ends lost 3 bases and 7 bases, in that order; junction bases with no gene match: 9. The CDR3 covers 15 residues. CDR3 residues: CASSEDRGGVGGYTF. The CDR3 DNA is TGTGCCAGCAGTGAGGACAGGGGCGGTGTTGGTGGCTACACCTTC.

V is TRBV3-1 (or the pseudogene TRBV3-2) and J is TRBJ1-2; 8 bases agree with TRBD1. The J segment lost 8 bases and the V segment lost 4 bases, leaving 9 bases of the junction unmatched. This CDR3 contains 14 residues. From germline, CDR1 is LGHDT and CDR2 YNNKEL (reference sequence). The chain's CDR3 is CASSLRPGGRGYTF. The CDR3 coding sequence is TGTGCCAGCAGCCTACGGCCAGGGGGCAGAGGCTACACCTTC.

The genes are TRBV21-1 and TRBJ1-2; TRBD1 was called by the table and not checked on the DNA. TRBV21-1 is described as a pseudogene. There are 14 residues in the CDR3. The CDR3 protein is CAGGRTGNVWGYTF. DNA of the CDR3: TGTGCCGGTGGACGGACAGGGAATGTATGGGGCTACACCTTC.

V is TRBV5-1 and J is TRBJ2-7; 14 bases map to TRBD2. CDR1 is SGHRS, CDR2 YFSETQ, per germline. The CDR3 runs 16 residues. After removal of 3 bases from V and 7 bases from J, the junction contained 9 bases not matched to a gene. CDR3 sequence (DNA): TGCGCCAGCAGCTCGGAGGGACTAGCGGGAGCGGGGGAGCAGTACTTC. Translation gives CASSSEGLAGAGEQYF.

The chain has TRBV19 and TRBJ1-2; D remains ambiguous. Trimming took 3 bases from V and 0 from J, leaving 5 bases between them. The CDR3 consists of 13 residues. Germline V lookup: CDR1 LNHDA, CDR2 SQIVND (reference sequence). This CDR3 is CASSIFSNYGYTF. The CDR3 nucleotides read TGTGCCAGTAGTATTTTCTCTAACTATGGCTACACCTTC.

This clone was seen a handful of times. The chain recombines TRBV6-1 with TRBJ1-2, with D perhaps TRBD1 (6 bases). The CDR3 is 14 residues long. Trimming took 3 bases from V and 5 from J, leaving 13 bases between them. Germline V gives CDR1 MNHNS, CDR2 SASEGT. The DNA of the CDR3 is TGTGCCAGCAGTGATGGACAGTTTGGGTATGGCTACACCTTC. It codes for CASSDGQFGYGYTF.

The V call is TRBV12-3 or TRBV12-4, the J call TRBJ1-1; D not certain. Trimming shortened V by 6 bases and J by 11 bases, and 19 bases separated the two germline ends. CDR3 length equals 13 residues. CDR3 in DNA: TGTGCCAGCAGCCATCTCAGTACTCTCGGGGCTTTCTTT. Protein: CASSHLSTLGAFF.

This clone was counted once. The chain links TRBV7-9 to TRBJ1-1; D ambiguous. Trimming took off 1 base at V and 5 bases at J, with 5 bases between the two ends. The CDR3 loop spans 12 amino acids. Germline values: CDR1 SEHNR, CDR2 FQNEAQ (reference sequence). This CDR3 reads CASSLGRTEAFF. The CDR3 nucleotides are TGTGCCAGCAGCTTAGGGAGGACTGAAGCTTTCTTT.

The chain carries TRBV5-1 and TRBJ1-1; 8 bases are a match to TRBD1. This CDR3 has 16 amino acids. V trimming: 2 bases; J trimming: 5 bases; junction bases outside the gene matches: 11. Looked up from germline, CDR1 is SGHRS and CDR2 is YFSETQ. This CDR3 is CASSLLQTGVGTEAFF. DNA of the CDR3: TGCGCCAGCAGCTTACTCCAGACAGGGGTTGGGACTGAAGCTTTCTTT.

J is TRBJ2-7 and V is TRBV6-5; 14 bases are a match to TRBD2. The length of the CDR3 is 14 residues. The V and J ends lost 6 bases and 6 bases, in that order; junction bases with no gene match: 4. Germline values: CDR1 MNHEY, CDR2 SVGAGI. CDR3 residues: CASRIGLAGGEQYF. As DNA, the CDR3 is TGTGCCAGCAGGATCGGACTAGCGGGAGGCGAGCAGTACTTC.

The chain recombines TRBV6-5 with TRBJ1-6; tentative D call: TRBD1 (6 bases). The CDR3 is 13 residues long. Germline CDR1 and CDR2: MNHEY and SVGAGI. V was trimmed by 4 bases and J by 10 bases, leaving 11 bases between them. The CDR3, as DNA: TGTGCCAGCAGTTCCGGACAGAGGTCACCCCTCCACTTT. It encodes CASSSGQRSPLHF.

This rearrangement joins TRBV19 to TRBJ2-3; perhaps TRBD2 as D (7 bases). Germline lookup yields CDR1 LNHDA and CDR2 SQIVND (reference sequence). The CDR3 length is 13 residues. V lost 10 bases, J lost 10 bases, and 21 bases lay in between. CDR3 in amino acids: CATGGTRGTPQYF. CDR3 nucleotides: TGTGCCACCGGGGGGACCCGGGGGACACCGCAGTATTTT.

The sample holds one count of this clone. The chain links TRBV10-3 to TRBJ2-2; TRBD2 aligns across 7 bases. The CDR3 is made up of 15 amino acids. Unmatched junction bases numbered 6, after V lost 6 bases and J lost 2 bases. Germline values: CDR1 ENHRY, CDR2 SYGVKD. For the CDR3, the DNA is TGTGCCATCAGACAACTAGCGACTAACACCGGGGAGCTGTTTTTT. Translating gives CAIRQLATNTGELFF.

This chain joins TRBV30 and TRBJ2-7; 7 nucleotides align to TRBD1. The CDR3 is 14 amino acids. V shed 0 bases, J shed 2 bases, and the junction held 4 bases outside the gene matches. Germline V gene sequence: CDR1 GTSNPN, CDR2 SVGIG (reference sequence). The CDR3 DNA follows: TGTGCCTGGAGTGTGGGGCAGGGGGCCTACGAGCAGTACTTC. This translates into CAWSVGQGAYEQYF.

The chain joins TRBV19 to TRBJ2-7, with 7 positions matching TRBD1. The germline V gene has CDR1 LNHDA and CDR2 SQIVND (reference sequence). V was pared by 6 bases and J by 6 bases, with 11 bases of the junction left unmatched. This CDR3 contains 14 residues. The CDR3 DNA sequence: TGTGCCAGTAGGAACAGGGGCATATACGGCGAGCAGTACTTC. Translating it yields CASRNRGIYGEQYF.

The chain recombines TRBV27 with TRBJ2-3, with D tentatively TRBD1 (5 bases). CDR1 is MNHEY, CDR2 SMNVEV, per germline (reference sequence). The CDR3 is 15 residues long. The V and J ends lost 2 bases and 1 base respectively, with 10 bases between them. The CDR3 is CASSLGAGRTDTQYF. The CDR3, as DNA: TGTGCCAGCAGTTTAGGGGCAGGGCGCACAGATACGCAGTATTTT.

The rearrangement uses TRBV19 and TRBJ2-7; 9 nucleotides align to TRBD1. Germline CDR1 is LNHDA and CDR2 is SQIVND (reference sequence). The trim removed 3 bases at V and 4 bases at J, leaving 7 bases unmatched. This CDR3 is 15 amino acids long. CDR3 bases: TGTGCCAGTAGTATTAAAGGGACAGGGAAATACGAGCAGTACTTC. Encoded protein: CASSIKGTGKYEQYF.

This rearrangement joins TRBV28 to TRBJ1-5; maybe TRBD1 (5 bases). CDR1 and CDR2 from the germline V gene are MDHEN and SYDVKM. The CDR3 has 12 amino acids. V was pared by 1 base and J by 16 bases, with 14 bases between. The CDR3 nucleotides read TGTGCCAGCAGTTTATTTGGCAGGGAAGAACATTTT. Translating it yields CASSLFGREEHF.

The rearrangement links TRBV28 to TRBJ1-2; the D is unclear. Germline V gene data show CDR1 as MDHEN and CDR2 as SYDVKM. The CDR3 covers 14 residues. Trimming cost V 6 bases and J 4 bases, with 15 bases left between them. The CDR3 here is CASRDSQGGYGYTF. The DNA for the CDR3 is TGTGCCAGCAGGGACTCCCAAGGCGGCTATGGCTACACCTTC.

The chain combines TRBV5-6 with TRBJ2-3, with 9 bases fitting TRBD2. CDR1 is SGHDT, CDR2 YYEEEE, per germline. The trim removed 4 bases at V and 0 bases at J, leaving 9 bases unmatched. The CDR3 is 17 residues long. The CDR3 DNA sequence: TGTGCCAGCAGCCGGTGGGGACTAGCTTTTAGCACAGATACGCAGTATTTT. Amino acid sequence: CASSRWGLAFSTDTQYF. Full variable domain (remainder filled in from reference TRBV5-6 and TRBJ2-3): DAGVTQSPTHLIKTRGQQVTLRCSPKSGHDTVSWYQQALGQGPQFIFQYYEEEERQRGNFPDRFSGHQFPNYSSELNVNALLLGDSALYLCASSRWGLAFSTDTQYFGPGTRLTVL.

The chain links TRBV7-6 to TRBJ2-2, with TRBD1 matching over 9 bases. The CDR3 extends over 16 amino acids. Losses at the gene ends were 0 bases for V and 6 bases for J; bases not matched to a gene: 5. Germline values: CDR1 SGHVS, CDR2 FNYEAQ. This chain's CDR3 is CASSLAFWTGAGELFF. The DNA for the CDR3 is TGTGCCAGCAGCTTAGCATTTTGGACAGGGGCCGGGGAGCTGTTTTTT.

This clone was seen once. This chain links TRBV7-9 with TRBJ2-1; 8 nucleotides align to TRBD2. The germline CDR1 and CDR2 sequences are SEHNR and FQNEAQ (reference sequence). The ends lost 2 bases at V and 6 bases at J; junction bases unmatched: 3. The CDR3 sequence is 14 residues long. CDR3 protein: CASSLSAGGNEQFF. The CDR3, as DNA: TGTGCCAGCAGCTTAAGCGCGGGGGGCAATGAGCAGTTCTTC. Full variable domain (rest looked up from reference TRBV7-9 and TRBJ2-1): DTGVSQNPRHKITKRGQNVTFRCDPISEHNRLYWYRQTLGQGPEFLTYFQNEAQLEKSRLLSDRFSAERPKGSFSTLEIQRTEQGDSAMYLCASSLSAGGNEQFFGPGTRLTVL.

In this sample, this clone turned up a few times. J is TRBJ2-7 and V is TRBV30; D is possibly TRBD1 (6 bases). The CDR3 is made up of 14 amino acids. V was pared by 3 bases and J by 0 bases, with 12 bases between. CDR1 is GTSNPN and CDR2 is SVGIG in the germline V gene (reference sequence). As DNA, the CDR3 is TGTGCCTGGAGACCCGGACAGCTCTCCTACGAGCAGTACTTC. This translates into CAWRPGQLSYEQYF. The full variable domain, with the rest looked up from reference TRBV30 and TRBJ2-7, is SQTIHQWPATLVQPVGSPLSLECTVEGTSNPNLYWYRQAAGRGLQLLFYSVGIGQISSEVPQNLSASRPQDRQFILSSKKLLLSDSGFYLCAWRPGQLSYEQYFGPGTRLTVT.

The chain has TRBV19 and TRBJ1-2; 7 bases line up with TRBD1. V shed 8 bases, J shed 1 base, and the junction held 10 bases outside the gene matches. The CDR3 spans 15 residues. Per germline, CDR1 LNHDA and CDR2 SQIVND (reference sequence). CDR3 amino acids: CASGKQGRFNYGYTF. The CDR3 bases are TGTGCCAGTGGAAAACAGGGGAGGTTTAACTATGGCTACACCTTC.

This chain uses TRBV6-5 with TRBJ1-4; D is ambiguous. The CDR3 covers 14 residues. V dropped 2 bases and J dropped 4 bases, with 8 bases sitting between them. Germline assignment: CDR1 MNHEY and CDR2 SVGAGI. The DNA for the CDR3 is TGTGCCAGCAGTTACCTACAGTTTAATGAAAAACTGTTTTTT. The encoded protein is CASSYLQFNEKLFF.

The J gene is TRBJ1-3, the V gene TRBV18; a possible D gene is TRBD1 (6 bases). Germline V gene data show CDR1 as KGHSH and CDR2 as LQKENI. There are 15 residues in the CDR3. V lost 5 bases to trimming and J lost 1 base, with 12 bases between them. CDR3 region: CASSSETGSGNTIYF. CDR3 coding DNA: TGTGCCAGCTCATCGGAAACAGGGTCTGGAAACACCATATATTTT.

This chain joins TRBV7-3 and TRBJ2-2, with 11 bases aligning to TRBD2. Germline loops: CDR1 SGHTA, CDR2 FQGTGA. CDR3 size: 19 residues. J gave up 6 bases and V 1 base, and 13 bases lay outside the gene matches. CDR3 coding DNA: TGTGCCAGCAGCTTAAGGTTCCCTAGCGGGGGGAATTCTGCCGGGGAGCTGTTTTTT. Amino acid sequence: CASSLRFPSGGNSAGELFF.